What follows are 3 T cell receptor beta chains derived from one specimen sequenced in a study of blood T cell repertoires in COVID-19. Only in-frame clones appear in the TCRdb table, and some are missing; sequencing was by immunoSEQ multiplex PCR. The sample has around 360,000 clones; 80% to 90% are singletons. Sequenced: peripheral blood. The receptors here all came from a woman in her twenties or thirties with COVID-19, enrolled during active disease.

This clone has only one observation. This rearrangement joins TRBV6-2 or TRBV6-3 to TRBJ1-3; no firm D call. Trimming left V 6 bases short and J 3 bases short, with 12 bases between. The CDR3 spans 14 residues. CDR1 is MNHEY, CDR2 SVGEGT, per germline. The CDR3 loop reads CASSPRGRGNTIYF. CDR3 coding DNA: TGTGCCAGCAGCCCCCGGGGTCGTGGAAACACCATATATTTT.

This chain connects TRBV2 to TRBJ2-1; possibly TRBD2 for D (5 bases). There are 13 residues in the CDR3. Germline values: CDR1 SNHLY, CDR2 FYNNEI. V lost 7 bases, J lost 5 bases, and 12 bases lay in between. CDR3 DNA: TGTGCCAGCAAACGCAGCGGAAACAATGAGCAGTTCTTC. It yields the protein CASKRSGNNEQFF. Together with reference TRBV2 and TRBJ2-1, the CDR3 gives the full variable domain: EPEVTQTPSHQVTQMGQEVILRCVPISNHLYFYWYRQILGQKVEFLVSFYNNEISEKSEIFDDQFSVERPDGSNFTLKIRSTKLEDSAMYFCASKRSGNNEQFFGPGTRLTVL.

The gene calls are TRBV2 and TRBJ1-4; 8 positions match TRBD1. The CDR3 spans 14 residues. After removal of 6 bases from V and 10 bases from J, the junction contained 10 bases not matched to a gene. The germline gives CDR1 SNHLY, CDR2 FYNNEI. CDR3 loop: CASRELDRGRKLFF. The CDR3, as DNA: TGTGCCAGCAGGGAATTAGACAGGGGCCGAAAACTGTTTTTT.